This T cell receptor delta chain was observed in a study of gamma-delta chains in newborns, infants, children. Study summary: Microbial exposure reportedly drives polyclonal innate γδ T cell expansion after birth.

TCRdb reran clone calling via CATT on the reads. In the table there are several thousand delta-chain clones, roughly 39% of which are singletons. The germline V gene encodes CDR1 TSWWSYY and CDR2 QGS. With V trimmed by 7 bases and J by 1 base, 31 bases remained unmatched. This CDR3 is 23 amino acids long. The clonotype originates from a child who received the measles vaccine. This chain uses TRDV1 with TRDJ1; 9 nucleotides agree with TRDD3. Sample: blood. CDR3 nucleotides: TGTGCTCTTGAGGGGGGATATCCTGGCCCTGAGGGGGATACCCTTCCCCCCACCGATAAACTCATCTTT. Residues: CALEGGYPGPEGDTLPPTDKLIF.